The 5 T cell receptor beta chains below come from one sample, sequenced in a study of blood T cells in healthy people across ages. Then a second PCR, running about 7 to 11 cycles, was carried out with a sample-barcoded 5' primer and a J-beta primer mix. Using its own MiXCR run on the 5' RACE reads, TCRdb lists one record per CDR3 protein. Of about 930,000 distinct CDR3 sequences listed, just under 30% are singletons. Separately, the same data were catalogued under a study of T cells of mothers and their children.

The sequencing input was blood. The receptors stem from a woman in her thirties or forties in good health.

This clonotype turned up a few times. The CDR3 loop reads CSARGTSHGQFF. The CDR3 DNA follows: TGCAGTGCTAGGGGGACTAGCCATGGGCAGTTCTTC. The chain is built from TRBV20-1 and TRBJ2-1, with 9 bases that match TRBD2. The CDR3 is made up of 12 amino acids. Trimming took 3 bases from V and 12 from J; bases not matched to a gene: 6. In germline, CDR1 is DFQATT, CDR2 SNEGSKA (reference sequence).

This chain joins TRBV24-1 and TRBJ1-1; the D is unclear. The germline V gene encodes CDR1 KGHDR and CDR2 SFDVKD. Trimming took 4 bases from V and 4 from J, leaving 9 bases between them. This CDR3 is 13 amino acids long. The CDR3 DNA reads TGTGCCACCAGTGAGGTAGGGCGCACTGAAGCTTTCTTT. Amino acid sequence: CATSEVGRTEAFF.

This clonotype has a handful of counts. In nucleotides, the CDR3 is TGTGCCAGCAGCCAAAACCGACAGAGCTACTACAATGAGCAGTTCTTC. Amino acids: CASSQNRQSYYNEQFF. This chain links TRBV3-1 with TRBJ2-1; weak D call: TRBD1 (5 bases). Trimming took 2 bases from V and 3 from J, leaving 14 bases between them. This CDR3 is 16 amino acids long. Looked up from germline, CDR1 is LGHDT and CDR2 is YNNKEL (reference sequence).

On this clonotype: This likely traces to a read error, being one base from a far larger clone. The chain employs TRBV7-8 and TRBJ2-5; D is undetermined. The length of the CDR3 is 12 residues. CDR1 is SGHVS, CDR2 FQNEAQ, per germline. CDR3 DNA sequence: TGTGCCGGCAGCCCCTTAGGAGAGACCCAGTACTTC. Encoded protein: CAGSPLGETQYF.

The sample holds a few counts of this clonotype. V and J are TRBV7-9 and TRBJ1-1; D ambiguous. Germline values: CDR1 SEHNR, CDR2 FQNEAQ (reference sequence). This CDR3 is 14 amino acids long. The V end lost 4 bases, the J end lost 8 bases, and 17 bases lay between the germline ends. The CDR3 loop reads CASSSEQAQQEAFF. DNA of the CDR3: TGTGCCAGCAGCTCTGAGCAAGCCCAACAAGAAGCTTTCTTT.